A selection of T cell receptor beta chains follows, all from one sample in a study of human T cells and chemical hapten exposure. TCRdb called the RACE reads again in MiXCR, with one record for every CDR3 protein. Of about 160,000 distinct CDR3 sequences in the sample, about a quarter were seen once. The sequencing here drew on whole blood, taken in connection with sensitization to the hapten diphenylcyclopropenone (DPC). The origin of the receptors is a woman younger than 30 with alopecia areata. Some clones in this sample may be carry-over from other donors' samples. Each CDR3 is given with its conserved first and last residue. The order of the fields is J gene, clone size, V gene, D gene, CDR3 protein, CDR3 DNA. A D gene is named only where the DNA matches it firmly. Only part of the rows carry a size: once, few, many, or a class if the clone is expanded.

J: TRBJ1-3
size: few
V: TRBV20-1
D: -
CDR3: CSATRQVGGNTIYF
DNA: TGCAGTGCCACTCGACAGGTCGGAGGAAACACCATATATTTT

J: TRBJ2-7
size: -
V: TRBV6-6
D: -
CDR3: CASSSPPTRIYEQYF
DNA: TGTGCCAGCAGTTCCCCCCCAACGAGGATTTACGAGCAGTACTTC

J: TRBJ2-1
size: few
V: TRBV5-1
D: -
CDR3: CASREQYNEQFF
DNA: TGCGCCAGCAGAGAACAGTACAATGAGCAGTTCTTC

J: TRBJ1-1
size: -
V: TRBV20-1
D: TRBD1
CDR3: CSASGQGGLNTEAFF
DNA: TGCAGTGCTAGCGGACAGGGGGGACTAAACACTGAAGCTTTCTTT

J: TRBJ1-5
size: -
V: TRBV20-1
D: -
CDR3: CSARDRNSNQPQHF
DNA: TGCAGTGCTAGAGACCGGAATAGCAATCAGCCCCAGCATTTT

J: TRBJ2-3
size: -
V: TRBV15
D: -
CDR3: CATSKGVGTDTQYF
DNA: TGTGCCACCAGCAAAGGGGTGGGCACAGATACGCAGTATTTT

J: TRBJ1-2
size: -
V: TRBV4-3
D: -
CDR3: CASSHRARGGYTF
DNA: TGCGCCAGCAGCCATCGGGCTCGCGGGGGCTACACCTTC

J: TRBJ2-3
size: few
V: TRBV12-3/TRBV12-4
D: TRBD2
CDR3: CASSSGGMGTDTQYF
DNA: TGTGCCAGCAGTTCCGGGGGGATGGGCACCGATACGCAGTATTTT

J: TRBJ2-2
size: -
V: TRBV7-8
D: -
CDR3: CASSLRQGGGTGELFF
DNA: TGTGCCAGCAGCTTGCGACAGGGAGGTGGCACCGGGGAGCTGTTTTTT

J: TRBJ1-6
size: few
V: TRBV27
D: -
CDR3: CASSEGTPYNSPLHF
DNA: TGTGCCAGCAGCGAAGGGACACCCTATAATTCACCCCTCCACTTT

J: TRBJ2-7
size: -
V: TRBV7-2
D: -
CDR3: CASSFRPLYEQYF
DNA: TGTGCCAGCAGCTTTCGGCCCCTATACGAGCAGTACTTC

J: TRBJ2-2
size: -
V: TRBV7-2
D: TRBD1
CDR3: CASSHTGGTGELFF
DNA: TGTGCCAGCAGCCATACAGGGGGGACCGGGGAGCTGTTTTTT

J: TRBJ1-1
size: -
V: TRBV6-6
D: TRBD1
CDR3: CASPGQGGEAFF
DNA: TGTGCCAGCCCGGGACAGGGGGGTGAAGCTTTCTTT

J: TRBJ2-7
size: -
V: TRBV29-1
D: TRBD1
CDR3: CSVAGQAYEQYF
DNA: TGCAGCGTTGCGGGACAGGCCTACGAGCAGTACTTC

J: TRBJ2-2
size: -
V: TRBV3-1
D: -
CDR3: CASSHMGNTGELFF
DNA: TGTGCCAGCAGCCACATGGGGAACACCGGGGAGCTGTTTTTT

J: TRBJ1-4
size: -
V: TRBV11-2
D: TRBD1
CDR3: CASSSDRGNYEKLFF
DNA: TGTGCCAGCAGCTCGGACAGGGGGAATTATGAAAAACTGTTTTTT

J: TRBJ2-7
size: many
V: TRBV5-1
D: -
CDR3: CASSLSASYEQYF
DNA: TGCGCCAGCAGCTTGTCCGCTTCCTACGAGCAGTACTTC

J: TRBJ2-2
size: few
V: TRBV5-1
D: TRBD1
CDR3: CASSFDRGRGGELFF
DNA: TGCGCCAGCAGCTTCGACAGGGGGCGTGGCGGGGAGCTGTTTTTT

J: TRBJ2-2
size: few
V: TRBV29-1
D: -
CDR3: CSVAESGELFF
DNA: TGCAGCGTTGCGGAGTCCGGGGAGCTGTTTTTT

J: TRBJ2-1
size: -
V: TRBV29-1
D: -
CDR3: CSVEEGVGEQFF
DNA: TGCAGCGTTGAAGAGGGGGTGGGGGAGCAGTTCTTC

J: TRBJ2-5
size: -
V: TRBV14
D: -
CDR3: CASSRTGRKTQYF
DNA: TGTGCCAGCAGCCGGACTGGCCGAAAGACCCAGTACTTC

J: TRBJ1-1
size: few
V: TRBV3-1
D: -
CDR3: CASSQGVMNTEAFF
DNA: TGTGCCAGCAGCCAAGGGGTAATGAACACTGAAGCTTTCTTT

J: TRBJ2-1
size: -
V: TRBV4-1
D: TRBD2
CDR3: CASSQELAGTGEQFF
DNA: TGCGCCAGCAGCCAAGAACTAGCGGGGACCGGCGAGCAGTTCTTC

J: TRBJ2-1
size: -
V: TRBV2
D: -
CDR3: CASTISSVAYNEQFF
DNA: TGTGCCAGCACCATTTCTAGTGTCGCCTACAATGAGCAGTTCTTC

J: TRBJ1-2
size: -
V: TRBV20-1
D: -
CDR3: CSASISSNYGYTF
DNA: TGCAGTGCTAGCATATCCTCTAACTATGGCTACACCTTC

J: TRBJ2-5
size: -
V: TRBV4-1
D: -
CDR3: CASSRRLQETQYF
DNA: TGCGCCAGCAGCCGCCGACTGCAAGAGACCCAGTACTTC

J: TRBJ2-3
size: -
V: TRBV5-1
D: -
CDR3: CASGDPSGTNTQYF
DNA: TGCGCCAGCGGTGATCCGTCCGGTACGAATACGCAGTATTTT

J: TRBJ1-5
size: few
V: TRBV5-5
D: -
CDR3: CASSLGGATGQPQHF
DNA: TGTGCCAGCAGCTTGGGTGGAGCAACGGGTCAGCCCCAGCATTTT

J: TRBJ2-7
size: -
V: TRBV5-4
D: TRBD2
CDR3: CASSRERGYYEQYF
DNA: TGTGCCAGCAGCCGAGAGCGGGGTTACTACGAGCAGTACTTC

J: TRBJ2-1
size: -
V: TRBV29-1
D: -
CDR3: CSVDRDYNEQFF
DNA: TGCAGCGTTGACAGGGACTACAATGAGCAGTTCTTC

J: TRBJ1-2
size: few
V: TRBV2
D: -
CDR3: CASTQQGGSGYTF
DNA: TGTGCCAGTACCCAGCAGGGAGGGTCGGGCTACACCTTC

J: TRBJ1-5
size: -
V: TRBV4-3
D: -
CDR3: CASSQGWGGQPQHF
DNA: TGCGCCAGCAGCCAAGGTTGGGGGGGTCAGCCCCAGCATTTT

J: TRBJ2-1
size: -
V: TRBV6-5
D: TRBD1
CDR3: CASSTGTEYNEQFF
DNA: TGTGCCAGCAGTACCGGGACAGAATACAATGAGCAGTTCTTC

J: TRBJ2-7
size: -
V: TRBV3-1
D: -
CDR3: CASSLRAADYEQYF
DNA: TGTGCCAGCAGCCTAAGGGCTGCCGACTACGAGCAGTACTTC

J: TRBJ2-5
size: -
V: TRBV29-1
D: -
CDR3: CSVEAGSETQYF
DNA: TGCAGCGTTGAAGCGGGGAGCGAGACCCAGTACTTC

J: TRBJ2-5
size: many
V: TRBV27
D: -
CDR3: CASSPLVNIQETQYF
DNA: TGTGCCAGCAGTCCCCTCGTTAATATCCAAGAGACCCAGTACTTC

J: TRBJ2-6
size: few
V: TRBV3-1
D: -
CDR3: CASSLGTTGANVLTF
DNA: TGTGCCAGCAGCCTGGGTACCACTGGGGCCAACGTCCTGACTTTC

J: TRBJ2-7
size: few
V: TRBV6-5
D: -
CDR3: CASTPTGSYEQYF
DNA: TGTGCCAGCACCCCGACAGGATCCTACGAGCAGTACTTC

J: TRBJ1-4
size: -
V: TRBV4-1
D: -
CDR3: CASRRPGTQNEKLFF
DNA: TGCGCCAGCAGACGTCCGGGAACCCAAAATGAAAAACTGTTTTTT

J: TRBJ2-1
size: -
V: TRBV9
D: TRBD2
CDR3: CASSGSGGPGNNEQFF
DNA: TGTGCCAGCAGCGGTTCGGGGGGGCCGGGGAACAATGAGCAGTTCTTC

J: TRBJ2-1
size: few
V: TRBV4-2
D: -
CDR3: CASSQDRDGGAGSFF
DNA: TGTGCCAGCAGCCAAGATCGGGACGGGGGCGCCGGGAGCTTCTTC

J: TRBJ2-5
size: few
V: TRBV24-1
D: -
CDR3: CATSDNSPSRRYQETQYF
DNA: TGTGCCACCAGTGATAACTCACCCAGCAGGAGGTACCAAGAGACCCAGTACTTC

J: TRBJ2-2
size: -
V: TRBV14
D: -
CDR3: CASSPLKAATNTGELFF
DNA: TGTGCCAGCAGCCCATTAAAGGCCGCGACGAACACCGGGGAGCTGTTTTTT

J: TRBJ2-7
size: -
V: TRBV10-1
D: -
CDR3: CASSGRHRDNSYEQYF
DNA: TGCGCCAGCAGCGGGCGACACCGGGACAACTCCTACGAGCAGTACTTC

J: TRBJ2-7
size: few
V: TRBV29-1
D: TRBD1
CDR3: CSVRTGTGGLYEQYF
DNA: TGCAGCGTGAGGACCGGGACAGGGGGCCTCTACGAGCAGTACTTC

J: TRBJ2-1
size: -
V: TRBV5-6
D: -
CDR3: CASSLFSLVDYNEQFF
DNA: TGTGCCAGCAGCTTGTTTAGCCTTGTCGACTACAATGAGCAGTTCTTC

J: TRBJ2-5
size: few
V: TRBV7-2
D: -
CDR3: CASSLGHSQETQYF
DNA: TGTGCCAGCAGCTTGGGGCACAGCCAAGAGACCCAGTACTTC

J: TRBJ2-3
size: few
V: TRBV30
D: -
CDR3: CAWTRAVPDTQYF
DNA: TGTGCCTGGACTAGGGCGGTTCCAGATACGCAGTATTTT

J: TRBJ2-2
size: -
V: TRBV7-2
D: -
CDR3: CASSPARSTGELFF
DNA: TGTGCCAGCAGCCCAGCTCGTAGCACCGGGGAGCTGTTTTTT